These 22 T cell receptor beta chains originate from one sample sequenced in a study of identical twins. TCRdb fed the 5' RACE reads into MiXCR, producing one record per CDR3 protein. The sample records around 220,000 distinct CDR3 sequences, more than 13% being singletons. The specimen sequenced was memory (CD45RO+) T cells sorted from blood. Every receptor here comes from a woman between 18 and 29 years old in good health.

This clonotype was recorded a few times. The gene calls are TRBV7-9 and TRBJ2-3; 7 nucleotides line up with TRBD1. With 5 bases clipped from V and 0 bases from J, the junction kept 11 bases outside the gene matches. Germline CDR1 SEHNR, CDR2 FQNEAQ (reference sequence). This CDR3 contains 17 residues. For the CDR3, the DNA is TGTGCCAGCAGCCGCTCGAGGGGGCGAACTAGCACAGATACGCAGTATTTT. Protein product: CASSRSRGRTSTDTQYF. The full variable domain, in which reference TRBV7-9 and TRBJ2-3 provide the parts outside the CDR3, is DTGVSQNPRHKITKRGQNVTFRCDPISEHNRLYWYRQTLGQGPEFLTYFQNEAQLEKSRLLSDRFSAERPKGSFSTLEIQRTEQGDSAMYLCASSRSRGRTSTDTQYFGPGTRLTVL.

The chain employs TRBV7-9 and TRBJ2-3; 7 bases agree with TRBD2. CDR3 length: 14 residues. Germline V gene sequence: CDR1 SEHNR, CDR2 FQNEAQ (reference sequence). The ends lost 4 bases at V and 6 bases at J; junction bases unmatched: 7. The CDR3 DNA reads as TGTGCCAGCAGCTCAGCGGGACGGTACGATACGCAGTATTTT. It translates to CASSSAGRYDTQYF.

The CDR3 region is CASSQGRVGPNTGELFF. The CDR3 nucleotides read TGCGCCAGCAGCCAAGGACGGGTTGGGCCAAACACCGGGGAGCTGTTTTTT. The rearrangement uses TRBV4-1 and TRBJ2-2; no clear D gene. There are 17 residues in the CDR3. From germline, CDR1 is MGHRA and CDR2 YSYEKL. Deletions cut 1 base from V and 2 bases from J, with 14 bases between.

This clonotype was observed at least ten times. The chain joins TRBV7-3 to TRBJ1-6, with 8 nucleotides matching TRBD1. The ends lost 6 bases at V and 7 bases at J; junction bases unmatched: 5. CDR1 is SGHTA, CDR2 FQGTGA, per germline. This CDR3 region has 14 residues. CDR3 sequence (DNA): TGTGCCAGCAGGTCCGGGACAGGAAATTCACCCCTCCACTTT. Translating it yields CASRSGTGNSPLHF. Filled out from reference TRBV7-3 and TRBJ1-6, the complete variable domain reads GAGVSQTPSNKVTEKGKYVELRCDPISGHTALYWYRQSLGQGPEFLIYFQGTGAADDSGLPNDRFFAVRPEGSVSTLKIQRTERGDSAVYLCASRSGTGNSPLHFGNGTRLTVT.

This clonotype has just a few counts. The genes are TRBV20-1 and TRBJ1-1; D is ambiguous. Germline V gene data show CDR1 as DFQATT and CDR2 as SNEGSKA (reference sequence). This CDR3 comprises 11 residues. V was cut by 3 bases and J by 8 bases, with 10 bases left in between. The CDR3 coding sequence is TGCAGTGCTAGTCGCGCAGGCGAAGCTTTCTTT. This codes for CSASRAGEAFF.

The chain is built from TRBV7-9 and TRBJ1-1; D gene unclear. The V end was cut by 5 bases, the J end by 7 bases, with 8 bases between. The germline gives CDR1 SEHNR, CDR2 FQNEAQ (reference sequence). The CDR3 length is 11 residues. The CDR3 region has the DNA TGTGCCAGCAGCCTCCGGGGTGAAGCTTTCTTT. It translates to CASSLRGEAFF.

The V call is TRBV9, the J call TRBJ2-2; possible D gene TRBD1, 6 bases. Germline V gives CDR1 SGDLS, CDR2 YYNGEE. With 4 bases removed from V and 8 bases from J, the gap between germline ends came to 21 bases. The CDR3 is 16 residues long. In DNA, the CDR3 is TGTGCCAGCAGCCCTCGGCGAGGGCTAACAGGGGGGGAGCTGTTTTTT. It codes for CASSPRRGLTGGELFF.

V usage is TRBV7-2 and J usage is TRBJ2-5; a weak D match, TRBD1 (5 bases). Germline-derived CDR1 and CDR2 are SGHTA and FQGNSA. Trimming took off 3 bases at V and 0 bases at J, with 8 bases between the two ends. This CDR3 region has 14 residues. The DNA of the CDR3 is TGTGCCAGCAGCTTCCAGGGCTACCAAGAGACCCAGTACTTC. This codes for CASSFQGYQETQYF.

This clonotype was seen a handful of times. The CDR3 spells CASSPGVAGANVLTF. The CDR3 DNA reads as TGTGCCAGCAGCCCCGGGGTGGCTGGGGCCAACGTCCTGACTTTC. The chain employs TRBV5-6 and TRBJ2-6; perhaps TRBD2 as D (5 bases). The germline V gene encodes CDR1 SGHDT and CDR2 YYEEEE. The V end was cut by 4 bases, the J end by 2 bases, with 10 bases between. The length of the CDR3 is 15 residues.

This clonotype appeared a few times. The rearrangement joins TRBV6-2 or TRBV6-3 to TRBJ1-5, with D possibly being TRBD1 (5 bases). With 7 bases removed from V and 7 bases from J, the gap between germline ends came to 11 bases. The CDR3 covers 12 residues. CDR1 and CDR2 from the germline V gene are MNHEY and SVGEGT. The CDR3, as DNA: TGTGCCAGCAAAAGGGGTGGGCAGCCCCAGCATTTT. Residues: CASKRGGQPQHF.

This chain uses TRBV9 with TRBJ2-1; D unresolved. Germline lookup yields CDR1 SGDLS and CDR2 YYNGEE. The CDR3 is made up of 13 amino acids. V was trimmed by 0 bases and J by 8 bases, leaving 9 bases between them. Written as DNA, the CDR3 is TGTGCCAGCAGCGTAGGGAATTTAGATGAGCAGTTCTTC. It is translated as CASSVGNLDEQFF.

The V call is TRBV2, the J call TRBJ2-1, with 8 nucleotides matching TRBD1. The CDR3 sequence is 14 residues long. Germline CDR1 and CDR2: SNHLY and FYNNEI. The V segment lost 3 bases and the J segment 6 bases; nucleotides outside the gene matches: 4. In DNA, the CDR3 is TGTGCCAGCAGTGAGCAGGGGGCAGGCAATGAGCAGTTCTTC. This sequence encodes CASSEQGAGNEQFF.

This sequence joins TRBV12-3 or TRBV12-4 and TRBJ1-6, with D unresolved. This CDR3 is 14 amino acids long. V was shortened by 2 bases and J by 8 bases, with 10 bases between the two germline ends. The CDR3, as DNA: TGTGCCAGCAGTTTATGGAGTCGGGATTCACCCCTCCACTTT. This codes for CASSLWSRDSPLHF.

J is TRBJ2-1 and V is TRBV2; D assignment may be TRBD1 or TRBD2 (6 bases each). Germline V gene lookup returns CDR1 SNHLY and CDR2 FYNNEI. V lost 5 bases and J 2 bases, leaving 13 bases between the germline ends. This CDR3 region has 15 residues. The CDR3 region is CASSLYGGPYNEQFF. For the CDR3, the DNA is TGTGCCAGCAGTCTCTATGGGGGGCCCTACAATGAGCAGTTCTTC.

This clonotype occurred many times. The chain uses TRBV5-1 and TRBJ2-2, with 7 bases aligning to TRBD1. V shed 0 bases and J 3 bases; nucleotides not matched to a gene: 2. This CDR3 spans 15 amino acids. Germline V CDR1 and CDR2: SGHRS, YFSETQ. CDR3: CASSLAGGDTGELFF. The DNA of the CDR3 is TGCGCCAGCAGCTTGGCAGGGGGAGACACCGGGGAGCTGTTTTTT. The full variable domain, completed using reference TRBV5-1 and TRBJ2-2, is KAGVTQTPRYLIKTRGQQVTLSCSPISGHRSVSWYQQTPGQGLQFLFEYFSETQRNKGNFPGRFSGRQFSNSRSEMNVSTLELGDSALYLCASSLAGGDTGELFFGEGSRLTVL.

The sample holds a few counts of this clonotype. This chain joins TRBV20-1 and TRBJ2-1; D may be TRBD1 or TRBD2 (5 bases each). V was cut by 5 bases and J by 0 bases, with 14 bases left in between. Germline lookup yields CDR1 DFQATT and CDR2 SNEGSKA (reference sequence). There are 15 residues in the CDR3. The CDR3 bases are TGCAGTGCTGCCGGGACCGACCTCTCCTACAATGAGCAGTTCTTC. This sequence encodes CSAAGTDLSYNEQFF.

The J gene is TRBJ2-5, the V gene TRBV20-1; perhaps TRBD2 as D (6 bases). The CDR3 loop spans 15 amino acids. CDR1 is DFQATT, CDR2 SNEGSKA, per germline (reference sequence). Trimming stripped 2 bases from V and 4 bases from J, with 17 bases between. The CDR3 sequence is CSARPTLLASETQYF. CDR3 nucleotide sequence: TGCAGTGCTAGACCAACACTCCTAGCGTCAGAGACCCAGTACTTC.

This clonotype was counted between two and nine times. This chain uses TRBV5-6 with TRBJ1-2, with 7 bases matching TRBD1. This CDR3 is built from 15 residues. With 4 bases clipped from V and 4 bases from J, the junction kept 10 bases outside the gene matches. Looked up from germline, CDR1 is SGHDT and CDR2 is YYEEEE. CDR3 nucleotides: TGTGCCAGCAGCCCGGACAGGAGGACGTTCTATGGCTACACCTTC. It codes for CASSPDRRTFYGYTF.

This clonotype was detected a few times. The rearrangement joins TRBV3-1 to TRBJ1-6, with 8 bases that match TRBD1. Per germline, CDR1 LGHDT and CDR2 YNNKEL (reference sequence). Trimming cost V 7 bases and J 6 bases; bases outside gene matches: 5. The CDR3 sequence is 14 residues long. The CDR3 here is CASTEQGGNSPLHF. As DNA, the CDR3 is TGTGCCAGCACCGAACAGGGGGGTAATTCACCCCTCCACTTT.

This clonotype was detected many times. The chain couples TRBV10-3 to TRBJ2-3; the D gene is possibly TRBD1 (6 bases). There are 13 residues in the CDR3. Germline CDR1 is ENHRY and CDR2 is SYGVKD. The V and J ends lost 7 bases and 2 bases respectively, with 10 bases between them. The CDR3 DNA is TGTGCCATCACACAGGGTATCACAGATACGCAGTATTTT. Translated, it gives CAITQGITDTQYF.

This clonotype was found a few times. The chain couples TRBV29-1 to TRBJ2-7; tentatively, D is TRBD1 (7 bases). The CDR3 has 13 residues. Trimming took 7 bases from V and 6 from J, leaving 19 bases between them. Germline-derived CDR1 and CDR2 are SQVTM and ANQGSEA. CDR3 nucleotides: TGCAGCGCTGGAGGGACAGCCTTGAGCGAGCAGTACTTC. It yields the protein CSAGGTALSEQYF.

This chain links TRBV2 with TRBJ2-1; TRBD2 matches at 9 bases. Germline lookup yields CDR1 SNHLY and CDR2 FYNNEI. The V gene end was trimmed by 9 bases and the J gene end by 7 bases; junction bases not matched to a gene: 10. This CDR3 comprises 14 residues. The CDR3 DNA is TGTGCCAGACAGCGGGGGGCCTCTAGGAATGAGCAGTTCTTC. This translates into CARQRGASRNEQFF.